These 22 T cell receptor beta chains came from one sample sequenced in a study of tumor and adjacent non-tumor tissue in lung cancer. TCRbeta libraries were built with three rounds of nested PCR, modified from ARM-PCR. From the multiplex PCR reads, TCRdb called clonotypes with MiXCR, one entry per CDR3 protein. The sample has under 100,000 distinct CDR3 sequences, around 70% seen once. The template was RNA from unsorted bulk tissue. Source material: lung tumor tissue. All receptors come from a woman between 65 and 79 years old with non-small cell lung cancer.

This clonotype came up many times. This chain uses TRBV28 with TRBJ2-3; a possible D gene is TRBD2 (5 bases). Germline lookup yields CDR1 MDHEN and CDR2 SYDVKM. V lost 5 bases and J 3 bases, leaving 12 bases between the germline ends. The CDR3 sequence is 14 residues long. CDR3 sequence (DNA): TGTGCCAGCAGTCCCGTGGGAGTGACAGATACGCAGTATTTT. The encoded protein is CASSPVGVTDTQYF.

As to this clonotype: A much larger clone sits a single nucleotide away, making a read error possible. The chain carries TRBV10-3 and TRBJ2-2; possibly TRBD1 for D (6 bases). Between the trimmed V and J ends, which lost 11 bases and 1 base, there was a span of 11 bases. The CDR3 runs 13 residues. From germline, CDR1 is ENHRY and CDR2 SYGVKD. The CDR3 spells CALGHENTGELFF. The CDR3 DNA is TGTGCCTTGGGACATGAGAACACCGGGGAGCTGTTTTTT.

A note on this clonotype: An end of the junction differs from the germline gene, which may be a read error. The chain joins TRBV4-2 to TRBJ2-7; D not certain. The length of the CDR3 is 14 residues. Germline CDR1 reads LGHNA; CDR2 reads YNFKEQ. In nucleotides, the CDR3 is TGTGCCAACAGCCTGCAGCGAGACTCCTTCGAGCAGTACTTC. This gives the protein CANSLQRDSFEQYF.

A word on this clonotype: Sequence at one end of the junction differs from germline and may be a read error. This chain uses TRBV2 with TRBJ2-5; a weak D match, TRBD1 (5 bases). The CDR3 covers 13 residues. The V gene's germline CDR1 is SNHLY and CDR2 FYNNEI. CDR3 DNA: TGTGCCAGCAATGAAGACAGCCAAGAGACCCAGTACTTC. Its protein product is CASNEDSQETQYF.

A word on this clonotype: The junction and the germline gene differ at one end; a read error may be behind it. The chain couples TRBV6-1 to TRBJ2-1; 13 positions agree with TRBD2. Germline V gene data show CDR1 as MNHNS and CDR2 as SASEGT. The CDR3 extends over 15 amino acids. This chain's CDR3 is CAGSEATSGRNEQIF. CDR3 nucleotides: TGTGCCGGCAGTGAAGCGACTAGCGGGAGGAATGAGCAGATCTTC.

The genes are TRBV29-1 and TRBJ1-2, with D possibly being TRBD1 (6 bases). There are 12 residues in the CDR3. Per germline, CDR1 SQVTM and CDR2 ANQGSEA. Trimming removed 5 bases from V and 7 bases from J, with 14 bases in between. CDR3 amino acids: CSVFSGDGGYTF. The CDR3 DNA reads as TGCAGCGTTTTTTCAGGGGACGGTGGCTACACCTTC.

This clonotype showed up just once. A much larger clone sits a single nucleotide away, making a read error possible. The chain recombines TRBV20-1 with TRBJ2-7, with D perhaps matching TRBD2 (6 bases). V lost 5 bases, J lost 3 bases, and 14 bases lay in between. From germline, CDR1 is DFQATT and CDR2 SNEGSKA (reference sequence). The CDR3 has 13 amino acids. DNA of the CDR3: TGCAGTGCTCAGTGGGAGGCGGGCTACGAGCAGTACTTC. Its translation: CSAQWEAGYEQYF.

This clonotype was counted a single time. The junction shows a germline mismatch at one end, possibly a read error. The V gene is TRBV6-5, the J gene TRBJ2-2, with 11 bases fitting TRBD2. The length of the CDR3 is 16 residues. Germline CDR1 is MNHEY and CDR2 is SVGAGI. The CDR3 protein is CASGLAGGPNTGELVF. The CDR3 region has the DNA TGTGCCAGCGGTTTAGCGGGAGGGCCGAACACCGGGGAGCTTGTTTTT.

A word on this clonotype: A much larger clone lies a single base off, so this may be a read error. The rearrangement links TRBV5-1 to TRBJ2-1; 9 nucleotides agree with TRBD2. The CDR3 runs to 15 residues. Per the germline V gene, CDR1 is SGHRS and CDR2 is YFSETQ. DNA of the CDR3: TGCACCAGCAGCTCCGGACTAGCGTATTACAATGAGCAGTTCTTC. The encoded protein is CTSSSGLAYYNEQFF.

In the case of this clonotype: A much larger clone lies a single base off, so this may be a read error. The J gene is TRBJ2-7, the V gene TRBV20-1; 10 nucleotides agree with TRBD2. Trimming removed 0 bases from V and 7 bases from J; junction bases left unmatched: 15. Germline CDR1 is DFQATT and CDR2 is SNEGSKA (reference sequence). CDR3 length: 17 amino acids. CDR3 sequence reads: CSARDTARLAGGGEQYF. The CDR3 region has the DNA TGCAGTGCTAGAGATACAGCAAGGTTAGCGGGAGGAGGGGAGCAGTACTTC.

A remark on this clonotype: A read error may produce the germline difference seen at one junction end. This rearrangement joins TRBV7-9 to TRBJ2-3, with TRBD2 identical over 7 bases. CDR1 SEHNR and CDR2 FQNEAQ come from the germline V gene (reference sequence). The CDR3 runs 14 residues. The CDR3 loop is CASNLGGITDTQYF. CDR3 coding DNA: TGTGCGAGCAACTTGGGAGGGATCACAGATACGCAGTATTTT.

Remarks on this clonotype: The DNA is omitted, as the CDR3 cannot be located on it reliably, and the CDR3 follows TCRdb's listing. The chain joins TRBV28 to TRBJ2-1; no check of the table's D call, TRBD1, against the DNA was made. Looked up from germline, CDR1 is MDHEN and CDR2 is SYDVKM. The CDR3 is 16 residues long, counting both termini. CDR3 region: CASRVGYGSLGAKQSF.

As to this clonotype: Given the absence of the conserved phenylalanine or tryptophan at the CDR3 end, a read error is likely. V is TRBV12-3 or TRBV12-4 and J is TRBJ2-5; D not resolved. The CDR3 runs to 11 residues. For the CDR3, the DNA is TGTGACAGCAGTTTCCAAGAGACCCAGTACCTC. Translating it yields CDSSFQETQYL.

Comments on this clonotype: A much larger clone differs from this one at a single base, so this may be a read error. The chain has TRBV7-9 and TRBJ1-4; D not resolved. The CDR3 runs 12 residues. The germline CDR1 and CDR2 sequences are SEHNR and FQNEAQ (reference sequence). DNA for the CDR3: TGTGCCAACAGCCAAACCGATGAAAAACTGTTTTTT. Protein sequence: CANSQTDEKLFF.

About this clonotype itself: Germline and junction disagree at one end, which may indicate a read error. The chain joins TRBV12-3 or TRBV12-4 to TRBJ2-4; 7 bases fit TRBD1. The CDR3 loop spans 16 amino acids. The CDR3 sequence is CASSERGLGAKNIQCF. The CDR3 DNA sequence: TGTGCCAGCAGCGAAAGGGGGCTGGGGGCCAAAAACATTCAGTGCTTC.

The chain couples TRBV28 to TRBJ2-3, with D perhaps matching TRBD1 or TRBD2 (6 bases each). This CDR3 region has 14 residues. V lost 10 bases, J lost 6 bases, and 20 bases lay in between. Per germline, CDR1 MDHEN and CDR2 SYDVKM. This CDR3 reads CATKVWGDTDTQYF. The CDR3 DNA is TGTGCCACCAAAGTCTGGGGGGACACGGATACGCAGTATTTT.

A word on this clonotype: The junction departs from germline at one end; a sequencing error may be responsible. The chain joins TRBV6-1 to TRBJ1-6; D not resolved. The CDR3 has 13 amino acids. Germline V CDR1 and CDR2: MNHNS, SASEGT. The CDR3 protein is CASNEAPNSHLHF. CDR3 nucleotide sequence: TGTGCCAGCAATGAAGCCCCGAATTCACACCTCCACTTT.

Concerning this clonotype itself: The junction does not match germline at one end; this may be a read error. The genes are TRBV20-1 and TRBJ1-2; D remains unclear. Germline CDR1 DFQATT, CDR2 SNEGSKA (reference sequence). The CDR3 consists of 13 residues. CDR3 in amino acids: CNARFRANYGYTF. For the CDR3, the DNA is TGCAATGCTAGGTTTAGGGCTAACTATGGCTACACCTTC.

The V and J genes are TRBV6-5 and TRBJ2-7; D is possibly TRBD2 (7 bases). CDR1 is MNHEY, CDR2 SVGAGI, per germline. Trimming took 8 bases from V and 1 from J, leaving 24 bases between them. This CDR3 region has 17 residues. The CDR3 reads CASGASGRYTGSYEQYF. In nucleotides, the CDR3 is TGTGCCAGCGGAGCTAGCGGCAGGTATACAGGGTCCTACGAGCAGTACTTC.

Concerning this clonotype itself: It is likely a read error, because the conserved phenylalanine at the end of the CDR3 is missing. This chain connects TRBV10-1 to TRBJ1-1, with D perhaps matching TRBD1 (6 bases). Trimming removed 1 base at V and 2 bases at J, with 11 bases between. Germline CDR1 WNHNN, CDR2 SYGVQD (reference sequence). This CDR3 is 15 amino acids long. The CDR3 DNA is TGCGCCAGCAGTGAGTTGACAGGAATAAACACTGAAGCTTTCTAT. Translating gives CASSELTGINTEAFY.

As for this clonotype: In this CDR3 the conserved last residue, phenylalanine or tryptophan, is missing, so a read error is likely. This rearrangement joins TRBV20-1 to TRBJ2-2; 10 bases fit TRBD2. Germline-derived CDR1 and CDR2 are DFQATT and SNEGSKA (reference sequence). The CDR3 covers 15 residues. J lost 6 bases, V lost 5 bases, and 9 bases had no gene match. The CDR3 DNA reads TGCAGTGCTTTCCCAGCGGGAGGGCCTTCCGGGGAGCTGTTTCTT. Residues: CSAFPAGGPSGELFL.

As for this clonotype: A read error is possible here, since a much larger clone lies one base away. The chain recombines TRBV13 with TRBJ2-2, with 8 positions matching TRBD2. Germline V gene lookup returns CDR1 PRHDT and CDR2 FYEKMQ (reference sequence). The V gene end was trimmed by 2 bases and the J gene end by 9 bases; junction bases not matched to a gene: 11. The CDR3 loop spans 16 amino acids. The CDR3 is CASSLTSGGRIRELFF. For the CDR3, the DNA is TGTGCCAGCAGCTTAACCTCGGGGGGGCGCATCAGGGAGCTGTTTTTT.